This record concerns one T cell receptor beta chain sequence. Its target is not known. V lost 0 bases and J lost 2, with 12 bases in between. The CDR3 loop spans 16 amino acids. Germline V gene lookup returns CDR1 MNHNS and CDR2 SASEGT. The record originates from a study of T cell responses to AZD1222 COVID-19 vaccine. Study-wide points: Spike-specific TCR breadth and depth rose after two AZD1222 doses. With dominance at 160-218 and 743-854, vaccine-associated CD4 TCRs spanned spike. Repertoires were sampled only after the peak T cell response. Only a handful of people who got AZD1222 tested seropositive at baseline.

Sequencing used immunoSEQ multiplex PCR; TCRdb keeps in-frame clones, though not all of them. Found here are 150,000 or so clones, more than 70% of them singletons; the top ten hold 2% to 2.5%. The rearrangement joins TRBV6-1 to TRBJ2-3; TRBD2 might be the D (6 bases). This receptor was taken from an adult in good health. The sample consisted of peripheral blood, taken on day 0 of AZD1222 vaccination. CDR3 DNA sequence: TGTGCCAGCAGTGAAGCGTCCGGGACTGTCACAGATACGCAGTATTTT. Translation: CASSEASGTVTDTQYF.